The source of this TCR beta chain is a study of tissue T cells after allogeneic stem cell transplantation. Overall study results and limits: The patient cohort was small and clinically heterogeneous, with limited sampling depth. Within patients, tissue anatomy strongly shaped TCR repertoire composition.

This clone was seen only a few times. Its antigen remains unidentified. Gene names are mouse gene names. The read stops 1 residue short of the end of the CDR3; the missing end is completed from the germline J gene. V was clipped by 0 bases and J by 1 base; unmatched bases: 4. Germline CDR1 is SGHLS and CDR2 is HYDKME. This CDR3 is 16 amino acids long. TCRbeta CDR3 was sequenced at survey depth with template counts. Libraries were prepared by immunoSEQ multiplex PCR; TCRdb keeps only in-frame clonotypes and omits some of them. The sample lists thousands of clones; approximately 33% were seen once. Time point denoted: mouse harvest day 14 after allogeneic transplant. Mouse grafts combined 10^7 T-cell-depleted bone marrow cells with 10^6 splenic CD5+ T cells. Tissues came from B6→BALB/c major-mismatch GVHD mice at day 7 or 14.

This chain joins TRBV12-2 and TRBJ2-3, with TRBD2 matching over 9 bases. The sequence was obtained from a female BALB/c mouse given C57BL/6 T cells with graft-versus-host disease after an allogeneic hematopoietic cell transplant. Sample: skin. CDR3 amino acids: CASSLGTGSGAETLYF. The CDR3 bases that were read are TGTGCCAGCTCTCTCGGGACTGGGTCTGGTGCAGAAACGCTGTAT.